The 31 T cell receptor beta chains given below trace back to one sample, sequenced in a study of blood T cells in healthy people across ages. A second PCR, run for roughly 7 to 11 cycles, used a sample-barcoded 5' primer plus a J-beta primer mix. MiXCR was run by TCRdb on the 5' RACE reads, yielding one entry per CDR3 protein. Of some 800,000 distinct CDR3 sequences in the sample, roughly 25% were seen once. The same sample was also studied in work on T cells of mothers and their children.

Sample: blood. These receptors were taken from a boy aged 5-17 years in good health.

This clonotype was picked up a small number of times. This chain joins TRBV6-1 and TRBJ2-1; TRBD1 aligns across 9 bases. Germline CDR1 and CDR2: MNHNS and SASEGT. The CDR3 has 13 residues. V gave up 4 bases and J gave up 9 bases; unmatched junction bases: 4. The CDR3 nucleotides read TGTGCCAGCAGTGGACAGGGGGGAAGTGAGCAGTTCTTC. Translation: CASSGQGGSEQFF.

V and J are TRBV12-3 or TRBV12-4 and TRBJ2-5; D is ambiguous. The CDR3 contains 15 residues. V dropped 5 bases and J dropped 4 bases, with 17 bases sitting between them. The chain's CDR3 is CASSPPNYVRETQYF. The CDR3 bases are TGTGCCAGCAGTCCCCCCAATTACGTTCGAGAGACCCAGTACTTC.

The V call is TRBV29-1, the J call TRBJ1-2; D is possibly TRBD1 (5 bases). Germline V gene data show CDR1 as SQVTM and CDR2 as ANQGSEA. The CDR3 loop spans 12 amino acids. Trimming shortened V by 4 bases and J by 7 bases, and 13 bases separated the two germline ends. The CDR3 reads CSVVGLQAGYTF. The CDR3 nucleotides are TGCAGCGTTGTGGGACTTCAGGCTGGCTACACCTTC.

This clonotype was picked up a small number of times. This chain joins TRBV7-2 and TRBJ2-5, with 7 bases identical to TRBD2. V was pared by 2 bases and J by 4 bases, with 7 bases of the junction left unmatched. CDR1 is SGHTA and CDR2 is FQGNSA in the germline V gene. There are 15 residues in the CDR3. CDR3 DNA: TGTGCCAGCAGCTTAAGTGGCCAGCGGGGAGAGACCCAGTACTTC. It translates to CASSLSGQRGETQYF.

The genes are TRBV7-8 and TRBJ2-7; a weak D match, TRBD2 (5 bases). Germline V gives CDR1 SGHVS, CDR2 FQNEAQ. Trimming took 1 base from V and 3 from J, leaving 10 bases between them. This CDR3 has 14 amino acids. The CDR3 DNA follows: TGTGCCAGCAGCTTAGGGCGGGCCAACTACGAGCAGTACTTC. Protein sequence: CASSLGRANYEQYF.

This chain connects TRBV29-1 to TRBJ2-7; 14 nucleotides match TRBD2. CDR1 and CDR2 (germline): SQVTM, ANQGSEA. The CDR3 runs to 12 residues. V lost 6 bases, J lost 7 bases, and 2 bases stayed unmatched. CDR3 bases: TGCAGCGTCCGACTAGCGGGAGGGGAGCAGTACTTC. Translating it yields CSVRLAGGEQYF.

This clonotype was seen more than once but under ten times. The chain couples TRBV13 to TRBJ2-7, with 10 bases fitting TRBD1. There are 14 residues in the CDR3. Germline V lookup: CDR1 PRHDT, CDR2 FYEKMQ (reference sequence). The V gene end was trimmed by 4 bases and the J gene end by 2 bases; junction bases not matched to a gene: 2. In DNA, the CDR3 is TGTGCCAGCAGCTCCGACAGGGGGCCCTACGAGCAGTACTTC. Amino acids: CASSSDRGPYEQYF.

This clonotype was counted a few times. The V call is TRBV28, the J call TRBJ1-5; D gene ambiguous. Trimming pared 6 bases from V and 5 bases from J, leaving 17 bases between. The CDR3 is made up of 15 amino acids. The germline gives CDR1 MDHEN, CDR2 SYDVKM. In nucleotides, the CDR3 is TGTGCCAGCAGCCCAATCACTCGCTCCTATCAGCCCCAGCATTTT. Its protein is CASSPITRSYQPQHF.

The CDR3 DNA sequence: TGTGCCAGCAGCGTGGTTGTCGGGTCTAGCGGGGACAATGAGCAGTTCTTC. It specifies CASSVVVGSSGDNEQFF. The chain has TRBV9 and TRBJ2-1; 9 nucleotides align to TRBD2. The CDR3 has 17 amino acids. Germline CDR1 and CDR2: SGDLS and YYNGEE. J was trimmed by 5 bases and V by 2 bases; bases with no gene match: 11.

This clonotype was seen only a few times. The rearrangement joins TRBV14 to TRBJ2-7, with 9 bases fitting TRBD2. Germline V lookup: CDR1 SGHDN, CDR2 FVKESK. This CDR3 is built from 15 residues. Unmatched junction bases numbered 5, after V lost 1 base and J lost 4 bases. CDR3 coding DNA: TGTGCCAGCAGCCAAGGTAGCGGGAGCGGGTACGAGCAGTACTTC. This translates into CASSQGSGSGYEQYF.

The chain uses TRBV28 and TRBJ2-7; 15 positions agree with TRBD2. Germline V CDR1 and CDR2: MDHEN, SYDVKM. With V trimmed by 4 bases and J by 5 bases, 9 bases remained unmatched. The CDR3 consists of 17 residues. CDR3 coding DNA: TGTGCCAGCAGTTCCGGACTAGCGGGAGGGCCACCCAACGAGCAGTACTTC. Protein product: CASSSGLAGGPPNEQYF.

This clonotype turned up a few times. The rearrangement joins TRBV5-1 to TRBJ1-3; possible D gene TRBD1, 6 bases. The CDR3 is 15 amino acids. Germline lookup yields CDR1 SGHRS and CDR2 YFSETQ. Trimming removed 4 bases from V and 4 bases from J, with 15 bases in between. The CDR3: CASSGSPGQGNTIYF. CDR3 in DNA: TGCGCCAGCAGCGGATCGCCGGGACAAGGAAACACCATATATTTT.

A few counts support this clonotype. V usage is TRBV7-2 and J usage is TRBJ2-1, with 9 bases fitting TRBD2. Germline trimming cut 5 bases from V and 4 bases from J; bases unmatched to any gene: 18. Per the germline V gene, CDR1 is SGHTA and CDR2 is FQGNSA. The CDR3 contains 19 residues. DNA for the CDR3: TGTGCCAGCAGCAACGATATAGCGGGGGTGGTCTTAAAATACAATGAGCAGTTCTTC. Amino acid sequence: CASSNDIAGVVLKYNEQFF.

This clonotype was seen only a few times. This CDR3 is CASSVRGQGGVVETQYF. DNA of the CDR3: TGTGCCAGCAGTGTTAGGGGACAGGGGGGCGTGGTAGAGACCCAGTACTTC. The gene calls are TRBV25-1 and TRBJ2-5; TRBD1 matches 11 bases. CDR3 size: 17 residues. V lost 4 bases, J lost 4 bases, and 11 bases stayed unmatched. Germline V lookup: CDR1 MGHDK, CDR2 SYGVNS.

The chain links TRBV7-9 to TRBJ2-7, with 11 bases aligning to TRBD2. The J call may be faulty, since TRBJ2-1 better matches the DNA end. This CDR3 spans 16 amino acids. Germline V gene sequence: CDR1 SEHNR, CDR2 FQNEAQ (reference sequence). CDR3 in DNA: TGTGCCAGCAGCCCCCGGACTAGCGGGCCCTACAATGAGCAGTTCTTC. Residues: CASSPRTSGPYNEQFF.

This clonotype was found a few times. The V gene is TRBV12-3 or TRBV12-4, the J gene TRBJ1-2; D unresolved. This CDR3 spans 13 amino acids. Trimming pared 2 bases from V and 4 bases from J, leaving 8 bases between. CDR3 loop: CASSLTNSYGYTF. In DNA, the CDR3 is TGTGCCAGCAGTTTAACTAATTCCTATGGCTACACCTTC.

CDR3 residues: CASSLSGLDYEQYF. CDR3 sequence (DNA): TGCGCCAGCAGCTTGTCGGGACTAGACTACGAGCAGTACTTC. The chain uses TRBV5-1 and TRBJ2-7; 8 bases are a match to TRBD2. This CDR3 comprises 14 residues. CDR1 is SGHRS, CDR2 YFSETQ, per germline. V lost 1 base, J lost 3 bases, and 3 bases stayed unmatched.

This clonotype has more than one count but fewer than ten. The chain recombines TRBV7-9 with TRBJ2-5; D possibly corresponds to TRBD1 (6 bases). This CDR3 has 16 amino acids. Trimming stripped 5 bases from V and 1 base from J, with 17 bases between. Germline lookup yields CDR1 SEHNR and CDR2 FQNEAQ (reference sequence). CDR3 residues: CASSLWDISLQETQYF. For the CDR3, the DNA is TGTGCCAGCAGCCTCTGGGACATAAGTCTCCAAGAGACCCAGTACTTC.

This clonotype was seen a handful of times. V usage is TRBV10-3 and J usage is TRBJ1-1, with D unresolved. This CDR3 has 15 amino acids. The V end lost 0 bases, the J end lost 5 bases, and 13 bases lay between the germline ends. CDR1 is ENHRY and CDR2 is SYGVKD in the germline V gene. The CDR3 DNA is TGTGCCATCAGTGAGTCGATAGCCGCGGCAACTGAAGCTTTCTTT. Residues: CAISESIAAATEAFF.

The chain has TRBV3-1 and TRBJ2-7; D remains ambiguous. The germline CDR1 and CDR2 sequences are LGHDT and YNNKEL (reference sequence). Trimming cost V 2 bases and J 2 bases, with 10 bases left between them. The CDR3 consists of 14 residues. The CDR3 loop is CASSQYGPAYEQYF. The CDR3 DNA reads TGTGCCAGCAGCCAATACGGGCCAGCCTACGAGCAGTACTTC.

In this sample, this clonotype turned up a few times. This chain connects TRBV27 to TRBJ2-1; a possible D gene is TRBD2 (7 bases). Germline assignment: CDR1 MNHEY and CDR2 SMNVEV (reference sequence). With 6 bases removed from V and 7 bases from J, the gap between germline ends came to 25 bases. This CDR3 is 17 amino acids long. CDR3: CASSLGPGGGGVNEQFF. DNA of the CDR3: TGTGCCAGCAGCTTGGGTCCCGGAGGGGGGGGCGTTAATGAGCAGTTCTTC.

The gene calls are TRBV20-1 and TRBJ1-4; D unclear. V was cut by 4 bases and J by 8 bases, with 8 bases left in between. The germline CDR1 and CDR2 sequences are DFQATT and SNEGSKA (reference sequence). The CDR3 consists of 11 residues. The CDR3 sequence: CSAIFGEKLFF. The CDR3 nucleotides are TGCAGTGCTATTTTTGGCGAAAAACTGTTTTTT.

There are a few counts of this clonotype. The junction does not match germline at one end; this may be a read error. This chain connects TRBV2 to TRBJ1-4; no clear D. The germline CDR1 and CDR2 sequences are SNHLY and FYNNEI. The CDR3 loop spans 12 amino acids. The DNA for the CDR3 is TGCGCCAGCAGTGTATGGGATGAAAAACTGTTTTTT. Encoded protein: CASSVWDEKLFF.

Only a few counts were recorded for this clonotype. At one of its ends the junction is not consistent with the germline gene, which may arise from a read error. This chain joins TRBV3-1 and TRBJ1-2; D is ambiguous. The CDR3 contains 14 residues. From germline, CDR1 is LGHDT and CDR2 YNNKEL (reference sequence). CDR3 residues: CASSQDKGNNGYTF. The DNA of the CDR3 is TGTGCCAGCAGCCAAGATAAGGGTAACAATGGCTACACCTTC.

For this clonotype: The junction differs from germline at one of its ends, possibly a read error. The chain joins TRBV6-6 to TRBJ2-3; D unclear. The CDR3 totals 11 residues. Germline CDR1 MNHNY, CDR2 SVGAGI (reference sequence). CDR3 loop: CATSRSDTEYF. The CDR3, as DNA: TGTGCCACCTCTCGGTCAGATACGGAGTATTTT.

The V call is TRBV7-9, the J call TRBJ2-5, with D perhaps TRBD2 (5 bases). The DNA end is a closer match to TRBJ2-1, so the J assignment may be wrong. Germline V CDR1 and CDR2: SEHNR, FQNEAQ (reference sequence). The length of the CDR3 is 15 residues. The CDR3 DNA reads TGTGCCAGCAGCTTTAGTCGGGGAAACTACAATGAGCAGTTCTTC. Translation: CASSFSRGNYNEQFF.

The chain is built from TRBV29-1 and TRBJ1-1, with TRBD1 identical over 7 bases. Germline values: CDR1 SQVTM, CDR2 ANQGSEA. The CDR3 is made up of 10 amino acids. The V gene end was trimmed by 5 bases and the J gene end by 11 bases; junction bases not matched to a gene: 5. In DNA, the CDR3 is TGCAGCGTTTGGGACAGAGTGGCTTTCTTT. Translating gives CSVWDRVAFF. Drawing the rest from reference TRBV29-1 and TRBJ1-1, the complete variable domain is SAVISQKPSRDICQRGTSLTIQCQVDSQVTMMFWYRQQPGQSLTLIATANQGSEATYESGFVIDKFPISRPNLTFSTLTVSNMSPEDSSIYLCSVWDRVAFFGQGTRLTVV.

The gene calls are TRBV12-3 or TRBV12-4 and TRBJ1-2, with D uncertain. V lost 0 bases and J 3 bases, leaving 11 bases between the germline ends. The CDR3 extends over 15 amino acids. CDR3 sequence: CASSLALGVDYGYTF. The CDR3 nucleotides are TGTGCCAGCAGTTTAGCGCTTGGGGTGGACTATGGCTACACCTTC.

In this sample, this clonotype turned up a few times. The chain combines TRBV12-3 or TRBV12-4 with TRBJ2-7; D tentatively reads TRBD1 or TRBD2 (7 bases each). The V end was cut by 5 bases, the J end by 3 bases, with 17 bases between. This CDR3 comprises 15 residues. The CDR3 spells CASSQYQGGSYEQYF. The CDR3 nucleotides are TGTGCCAGCAGTCAATATCAGGGGGGGAGCTACGAGCAGTACTTC.

The chain couples TRBV20-1 to TRBJ2-7; 9 bases agree with TRBD2. CDR1 DFQATT and CDR2 SNEGSKA come from the germline V gene (reference sequence). There are 14 residues in the CDR3. Trimming cost V 0 bases and J 3 bases; bases outside gene matches: 3. The CDR3 nucleotides are TGCAGTGCTAGAGATGGACTAGCGCTCTACGAGCAGTACTTC. Protein: CSARDGLALYEQYF.

The genes are TRBV6-5 and TRBJ2-2, with D perhaps assigned TRBD1 or TRBD2 (5 bases each). Germline-derived CDR1 and CDR2 are MNHEY and SVGAGI. V lost 2 bases, J lost 4 bases, and 14 bases lay in between. The CDR3 has 16 residues. In nucleotides, the CDR3 is TGTGCCAGCAGTTACCTCACAGGCGGGCGCACCGGGGAGCTGTTTTTT. Its translation: CASSYLTGGRTGELFF.